The rows below give T cell receptor beta chains drawn from one sample of a study of T cell repertoires in cytomegalovirus infection. A single record per CDR3 protein comes from TCRdb applying MiXCR to the reads. Of approximately 180,000 distinct CDR3 sequences listed, under 25% were seen once; the top ten hold about 3%. The sequencing sample was made of PBMCs. All receptors come from a human donor in good health (CMV status not recorded). Some clones in this sample may be carry-over from other donors' samples. The CDR3 runs from the conserved cysteine through the conserved F or W. Fields, in order: D gene, clone size, J gene, V gene, CDR3 protein, CDR3 DNA. A D gene is named only where the DNA matches it firmly. The size of a clone is reported for some rows only, either as once, few or many, or as a class for expanded clones.

d_call: NA
clone_size: many
j_call: TRBJ2-5
v_call: TRBV7-8
cdr3_aa: CASSLGPVGETQYF
cdr3_nt: TGTGCCAGCAGCTTAGGACCTGTCGGAGAGACCCAGTACTTC

d_call: TRBD1
clone_size: many
j_call: TRBJ2-1
v_call: TRBV7-2
cdr3_aa: CASSRSTGALFNEQFF
cdr3_nt: TGTGCCAGCAGCCGGTCGACAGGGGCCTTGTTCAATGAGCAGTTCTTC

d_call: TRBD1
clone_size: few
j_call: TRBJ1-2
v_call: TRBV7-9
cdr3_aa: CASSPDRVVGYTF
cdr3_nt: TGTGCCAGCAGCCCCGACAGGGTCGTTGGCTACACCTTC

d_call: NA
clone_size: NA
j_call: TRBJ2-5
v_call: TRBV11-1
cdr3_aa: CASSSGTQYF
cdr3_nt: TGTGCCAGCAGCTCAGGGACCCAGTACTTC

d_call: NA
clone_size: few
j_call: TRBJ2-7
v_call: TRBV6-2/TRBV6-3
cdr3_aa: CASQLRGTPYEQYF
cdr3_nt: TGTGCCTCCCAGCTAAGAGGGACCCCCTACGAGCAGTACTTC

d_call: TRBD2
clone_size: NA
j_call: TRBJ2-7
v_call: TRBV6-2/TRBV6-3
cdr3_aa: CASNAGLALSYEQYF
cdr3_nt: TGTGCCAGCAACGCGGGACTAGCGCTATCCTACGAGCAGTACTTC

d_call: TRBD2
clone_size: NA
j_call: TRBJ2-5
v_call: TRBV29-1
cdr3_aa: CSVVSASGRVRTQYF
cdr3_nt: TGCAGCGTTGTTTCCGCTAGCGGGAGGGTGAGGACCCAGTACTTC

d_call: NA
clone_size: few
j_call: TRBJ2-7
v_call: TRBV15
cdr3_aa: CATGNLGYEQYF
cdr3_nt: TGTGCCACGGGGAATTTGGGCTACGAGCAGTACTTC

d_call: NA
clone_size: many
j_call: TRBJ2-7
v_call: TRBV23-1
cdr3_aa: CASSQCLTSRTYEQYF
cdr3_nt: TGCGCCAGCAGTCAATGTCTGACAAGCCGAACCTACGAGCAGTACTTC

d_call: NA
clone_size: many
j_call: TRBJ2-2
v_call: TRBV12-3/TRBV12-4
cdr3_aa: CASSPSGTGELFF
cdr3_nt: TGTGCCAGCAGTCCCTCCGGGACCGGGGAGCTGTTTTTT

d_call: NA
clone_size: NA
j_call: TRBJ2-3
v_call: TRBV23-1
cdr3_aa: CASSQGSKAGGQLTDTQYF
cdr3_nt: TGCGCCAGCAGTCAGGGGAGCAAGGCGGGCGGCCAGCTGACAGATACGCAGTATTTT

d_call: TRBD2
clone_size: few
j_call: TRBJ2-1
v_call: TRBV7-7
cdr3_aa: CASSSGLAGANEQFF
cdr3_nt: TGTGCTAGCAGCTCTGGACTAGCGGGAGCCAATGAGCAGTTCTTC

d_call: NA
clone_size: many
j_call: TRBJ2-2
v_call: TRBV7-2
cdr3_aa: CASSLGRGSSTGELFF
cdr3_nt: TGTGCCAGCAGCTTAGGTAGAGGGAGCAGCACCGGGGAGCTGTTTTTT

d_call: NA
clone_size: few
j_call: TRBJ1-2
v_call: TRBV7-2
cdr3_aa: CASSFRQNYGYTF
cdr3_nt: TGTGCCAGCAGCTTTCGGCAGAACTATGGCTACACCTTC

d_call: NA
clone_size: NA
j_call: TRBJ1-1
v_call: TRBV19
cdr3_aa: CASSVVTGMNTEAFF
cdr3_nt: TGTGCCAGTAGTGTCGTGACGGGAATGAACACTGAAGCTTTCTTT

d_call: TRBD1
clone_size: few
j_call: TRBJ1-1
v_call: TRBV28
cdr3_aa: CASSFSGGRREAFF
cdr3_nt: TGTGCCAGCAGTTTTTCAGGGGGTCGGAGAGAAGCTTTCTTT

d_call: NA
clone_size: few
j_call: TRBJ2-1
v_call: TRBV2
cdr3_aa: CASSSPPGFSSYNEQFF
cdr3_nt: TGTGCCAGCAGTTCCCCCCCGGGGTTTAGCTCCTACAATGAGCAGTTCTTC